This T cell receptor (beta chain) appears in the sequencing data of a study of T cell repertoires in cytomegalovirus infection. Whole-study context: HLA-B-restricted CMV epitopes that are well studied were used alongside recently identified HLA-C-restricted ones.

J gave up 3 bases and V 3 bases, and 5 bases lay outside the gene matches. The CDR3 runs 15 residues. Germline V CDR1 and CDR2: ENHRY, SYGVKD. A single record per CDR3 protein comes from TCRdb applying MiXCR to the reads. Of about 400,000 distinct CDR3 sequences in the sample, about a third were seen once. A remark on this clonotype: Its cognate antigen is unknown.

This sequence was found in a human donor in good health (CMV status not recorded). Some clones in this sample may be carry-over from other donors' samples. V gene TRBV10-3 combines with J gene TRBJ2-1; 7 bases agree with TRBD1. The sample consisted of cultured PBMCs, taken from culture after CMV antigen stimulation. CDR3 residues: CAISDRDRDYNEQFF. For the CDR3, the DNA is TGTGCCATCAGTGATCGGGACAGAGACTACAATGAGCAGTTCTTC.